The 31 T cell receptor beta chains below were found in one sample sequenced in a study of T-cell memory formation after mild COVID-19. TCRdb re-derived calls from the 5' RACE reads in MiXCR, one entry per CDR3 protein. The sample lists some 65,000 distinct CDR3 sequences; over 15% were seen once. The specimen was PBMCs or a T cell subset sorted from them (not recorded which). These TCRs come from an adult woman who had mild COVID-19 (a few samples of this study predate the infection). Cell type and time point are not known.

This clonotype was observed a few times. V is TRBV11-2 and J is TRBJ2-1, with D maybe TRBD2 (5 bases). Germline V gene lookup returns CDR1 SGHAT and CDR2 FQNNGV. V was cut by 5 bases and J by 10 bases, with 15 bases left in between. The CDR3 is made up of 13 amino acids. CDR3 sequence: CASSQAYPGEQFF. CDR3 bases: TGTGCCAGCAGCCAAGCATATCCGGGGGAGCAGTTCTTC.

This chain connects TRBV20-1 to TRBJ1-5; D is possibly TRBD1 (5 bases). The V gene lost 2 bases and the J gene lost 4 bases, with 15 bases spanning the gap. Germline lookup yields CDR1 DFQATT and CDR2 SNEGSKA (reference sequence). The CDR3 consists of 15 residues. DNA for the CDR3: TGCAGTGCTAGACAGGGTGAGGAACAAAATCAGCCCCAGCATTTT. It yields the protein CSARQGEEQNQPQHF.

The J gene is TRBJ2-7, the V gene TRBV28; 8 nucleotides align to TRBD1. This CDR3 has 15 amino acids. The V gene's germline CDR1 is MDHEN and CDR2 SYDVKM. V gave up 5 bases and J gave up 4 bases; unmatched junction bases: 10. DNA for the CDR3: TGTGCCAGCAGTCCCCCGGCAGGGGGCTTGTACGAGCAGTACTTC. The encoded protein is CASSPPAGGLYEQYF.

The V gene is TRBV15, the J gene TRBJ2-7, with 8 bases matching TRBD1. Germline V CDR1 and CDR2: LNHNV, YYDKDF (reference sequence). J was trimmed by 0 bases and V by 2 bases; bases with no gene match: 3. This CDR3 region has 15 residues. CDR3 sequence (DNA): TGTGCCACCAGCAGAAGACAGGGGTTCTCCTACGAGCAGTACTTC. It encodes CATSRRQGFSYEQYF.

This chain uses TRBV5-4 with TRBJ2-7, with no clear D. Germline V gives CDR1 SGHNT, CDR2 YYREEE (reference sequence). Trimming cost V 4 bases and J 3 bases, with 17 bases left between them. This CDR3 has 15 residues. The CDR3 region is CASSISGHPLYEQYF. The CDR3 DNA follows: TGTGCCAGCAGCATATCCGGGCACCCTCTCTACGAGCAGTACTTC.

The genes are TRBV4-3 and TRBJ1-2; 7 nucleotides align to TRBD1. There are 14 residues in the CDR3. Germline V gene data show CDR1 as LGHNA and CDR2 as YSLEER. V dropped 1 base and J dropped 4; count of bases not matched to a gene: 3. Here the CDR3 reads CASSQVGTAYGYTF. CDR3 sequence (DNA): TGCGCCAGCAGCCAAGTCGGGACAGCCTATGGCTACACCTTC.

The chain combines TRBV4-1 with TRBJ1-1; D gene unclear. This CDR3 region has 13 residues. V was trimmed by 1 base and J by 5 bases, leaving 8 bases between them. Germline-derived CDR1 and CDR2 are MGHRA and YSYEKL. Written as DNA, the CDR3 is TGCGCCAGCAGCCAAGGAATGTGGACTGAAGCTTTCTTT. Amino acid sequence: CASSQGMWTEAFF.

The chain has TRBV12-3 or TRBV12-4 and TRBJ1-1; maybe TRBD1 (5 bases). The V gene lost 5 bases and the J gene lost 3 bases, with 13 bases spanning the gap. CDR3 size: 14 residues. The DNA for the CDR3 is TGTGCCAGCAGTCCCTGGACGGGGGACACTGAAGCTTTCTTT. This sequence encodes CASSPWTGDTEAFF.

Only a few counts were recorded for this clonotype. For the CDR3, the DNA is TGTGCCAGCGGACTAGCGGGAGATTACAATGAGCAGTTCTTC. This encodes CASGLAGDYNEQFF. The chain employs TRBV27 and TRBJ2-1, with TRBD2 identical over 13 bases. Germline V gene data show CDR1 as MNHEY and CDR2 as SMNVEV (reference sequence). This CDR3 region has 14 residues. Trimming removed 8 bases from V and 4 bases from J; junction bases left unmatched: 2.

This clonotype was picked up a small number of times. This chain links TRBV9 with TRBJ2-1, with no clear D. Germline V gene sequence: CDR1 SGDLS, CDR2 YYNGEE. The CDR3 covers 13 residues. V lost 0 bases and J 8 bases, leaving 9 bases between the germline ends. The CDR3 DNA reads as TGTGCCAGCAGCGTAGTGTCTGGGGATGAGCAGTTCTTC. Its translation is CASSVVSGDEQFF.

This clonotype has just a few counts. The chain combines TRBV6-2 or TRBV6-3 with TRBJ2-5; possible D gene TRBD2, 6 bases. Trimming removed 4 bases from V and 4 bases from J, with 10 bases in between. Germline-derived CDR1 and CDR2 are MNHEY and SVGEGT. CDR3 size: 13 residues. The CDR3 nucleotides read TGTGCCAGCAGTTCCCTGGAGGGAGAGACCCAGTACTTC. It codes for CASSSLEGETQYF.

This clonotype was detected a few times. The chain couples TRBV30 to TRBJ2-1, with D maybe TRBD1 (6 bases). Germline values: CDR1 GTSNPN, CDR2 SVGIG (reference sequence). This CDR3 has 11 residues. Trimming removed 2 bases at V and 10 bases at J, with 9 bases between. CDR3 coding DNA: TGTGCCTGGAGTATCGGGACAGAGCAGTTCTTC. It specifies CAWSIGTEQFF. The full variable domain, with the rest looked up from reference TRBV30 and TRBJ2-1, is SQTIHQWPATLVQPVGSPLSLECTVEGTSNPNLYWYRQAAGRGLQLLFYSVGIGQISSEVPQNLSASRPQDRQFILSSKKLLLSDSGFYLCAWSIGTEQFFGPGTRLTVL.

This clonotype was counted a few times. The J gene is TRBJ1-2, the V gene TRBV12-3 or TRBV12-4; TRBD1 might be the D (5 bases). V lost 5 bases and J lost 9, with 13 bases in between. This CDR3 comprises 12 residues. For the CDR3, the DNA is TGTGCCAGCAGTCCTGGGACCGTGAGCTACACCTTC. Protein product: CASSPGTVSYTF.

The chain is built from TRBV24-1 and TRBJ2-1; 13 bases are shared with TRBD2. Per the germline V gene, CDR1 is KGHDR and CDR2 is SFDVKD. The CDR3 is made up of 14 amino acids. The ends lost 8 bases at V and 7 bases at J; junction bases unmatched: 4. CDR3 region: CATTGLAGDNEQFF. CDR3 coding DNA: TGTGCCACCACCGGACTAGCGGGAGATAATGAGCAGTTCTTC.

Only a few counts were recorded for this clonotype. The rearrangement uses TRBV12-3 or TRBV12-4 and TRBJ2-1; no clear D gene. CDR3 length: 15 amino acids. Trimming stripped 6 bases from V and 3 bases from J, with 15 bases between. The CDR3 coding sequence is TGTGCCAGCAGCCCCAGTGACGGGCTCTACAATGAGCAGTTCTTC. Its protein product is CASSPSDGLYNEQFF.

The CDR3 region has the DNA TGTGCCATCAGTGAGTCGGCAGGGAACTATGGCTACACCTTC. This gives the protein CAISESAGNYGYTF. The chain is built from TRBV10-3 and TRBJ1-2; D perhaps matches TRBD1 (5 bases). Trimming stripped 0 bases from V and 2 bases from J, with 7 bases between. The CDR3 has 14 amino acids. The germline CDR1 and CDR2 sequences are ENHRY and SYGVKD.

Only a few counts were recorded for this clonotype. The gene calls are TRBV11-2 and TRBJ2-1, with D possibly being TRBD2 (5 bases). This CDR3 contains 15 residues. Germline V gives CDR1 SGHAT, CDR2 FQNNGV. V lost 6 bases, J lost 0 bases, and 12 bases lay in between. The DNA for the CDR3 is TGTGCCAGCAGTAAGGACTTAAGCTCCTACAATGAGCAGTTCTTC. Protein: CASSKDLSSYNEQFF.

In DNA, the CDR3 is TGCGCCAGCAGCCCACAAATGACTAGCGGGGGGGCTTCTGAGCAGTTCTTC. This codes for CASSPQMTSGGASEQFF. V and J are TRBV4-1 and TRBJ2-1, with TRBD2 matching over 14 bases. Germline CDR1 is MGHRA and CDR2 is YSYEKL. J gave up 9 bases and V 4 bases, and 11 bases lay outside the gene matches. The CDR3 covers 17 residues.

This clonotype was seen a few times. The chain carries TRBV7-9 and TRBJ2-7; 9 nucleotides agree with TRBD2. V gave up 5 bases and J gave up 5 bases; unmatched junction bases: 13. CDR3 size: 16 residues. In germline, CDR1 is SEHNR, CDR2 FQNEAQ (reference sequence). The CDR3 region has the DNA TGTGCCAGCAGCCTCTTGGCGGGAGGGCCGGGTGACGAGCAGTACTTC. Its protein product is CASSLLAGGPGDEQYF.

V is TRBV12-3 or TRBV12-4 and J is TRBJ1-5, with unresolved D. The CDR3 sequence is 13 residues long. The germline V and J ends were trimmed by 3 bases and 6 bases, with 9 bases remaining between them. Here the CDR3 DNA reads TGTGCCAGCAGTTTTTACACAGCTCAGCCCCAGCATTTT. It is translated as CASSFYTAQPQHF.

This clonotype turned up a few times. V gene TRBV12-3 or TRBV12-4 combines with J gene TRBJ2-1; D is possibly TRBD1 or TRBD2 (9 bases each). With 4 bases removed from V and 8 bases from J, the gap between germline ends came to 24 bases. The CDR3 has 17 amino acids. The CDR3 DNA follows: TGTGCCAGCAGTTCCGGGACAGGGACCATAGCGGGAGATGAGCAGTTCTTC. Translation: CASSSGTGTIAGDEQFF.

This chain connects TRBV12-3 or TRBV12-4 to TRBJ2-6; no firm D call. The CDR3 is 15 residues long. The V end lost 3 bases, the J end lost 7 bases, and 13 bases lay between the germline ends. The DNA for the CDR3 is TGTGCCAGCAGTTTCCTTCCTAACGGAGCCAACGTCCTGACTTTC. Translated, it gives CASSFLPNGANVLTF.

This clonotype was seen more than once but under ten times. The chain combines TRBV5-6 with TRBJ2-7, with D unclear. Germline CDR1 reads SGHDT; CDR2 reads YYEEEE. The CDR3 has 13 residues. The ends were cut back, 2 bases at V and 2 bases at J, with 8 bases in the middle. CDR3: CASSFGFPYEQYF. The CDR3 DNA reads TGTGCCAGCAGCTTCGGGTTTCCCTACGAGCAGTACTTC.

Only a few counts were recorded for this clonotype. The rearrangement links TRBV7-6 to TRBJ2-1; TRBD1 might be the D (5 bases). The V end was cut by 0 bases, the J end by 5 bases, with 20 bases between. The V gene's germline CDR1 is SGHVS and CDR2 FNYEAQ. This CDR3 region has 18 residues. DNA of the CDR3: TGTGCCAGCAGCTTAGCGGTGCCTATCCGTAGGGGTAACAATGAGCAGTTCTTC. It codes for CASSLAVPIRRGNNEQFF.

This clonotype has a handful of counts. The CDR3 sequence is CASSQALRGPGEQYF. The CDR3 coding sequence is TGTGCCAGCAGCCAAGCTTTGCGGGGCCCTGGAGAGCAGTACTTC. This sequence joins TRBV14 and TRBJ2-7; D is possibly TRBD2 (6 bases). The V gene's germline CDR1 is SGHDN and CDR2 FVKESK. The CDR3 has 15 residues. V gave up 1 base and J gave up 7 bases, with 17 bases separating them.

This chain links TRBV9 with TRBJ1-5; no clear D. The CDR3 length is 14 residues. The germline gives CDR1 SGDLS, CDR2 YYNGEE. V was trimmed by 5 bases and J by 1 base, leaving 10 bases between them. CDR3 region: CASSPSGSNQPQHF. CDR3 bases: TGTGCCAGCAGTCCCTCCGGGAGCAATCAGCCCCAGCATTTT.

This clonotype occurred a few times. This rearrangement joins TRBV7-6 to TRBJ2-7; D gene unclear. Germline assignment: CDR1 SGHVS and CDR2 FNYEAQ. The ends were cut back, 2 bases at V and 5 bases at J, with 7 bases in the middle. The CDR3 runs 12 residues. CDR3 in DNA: TGTGCCAGCAGCTTATTTCCCGACGAGCAGTACTTC. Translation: CASSLFPDEQYF.

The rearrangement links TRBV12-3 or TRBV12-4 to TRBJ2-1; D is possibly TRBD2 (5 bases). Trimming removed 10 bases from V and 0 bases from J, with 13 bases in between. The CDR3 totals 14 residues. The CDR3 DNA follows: TGTGCCACCACCGGGGTCAGCTCCTACAATGAGCAGTTCTTC. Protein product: CATTGVSSYNEQFF.

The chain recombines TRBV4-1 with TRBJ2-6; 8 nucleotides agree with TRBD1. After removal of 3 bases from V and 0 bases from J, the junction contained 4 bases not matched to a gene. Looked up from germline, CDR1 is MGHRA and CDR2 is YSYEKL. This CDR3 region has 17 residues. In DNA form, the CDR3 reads TGCGCCAGCAGCCATGGACAGGGCCTCTCTGGGGCCAACGTCCTGACTTTC. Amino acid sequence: CASSHGQGLSGANVLTF.

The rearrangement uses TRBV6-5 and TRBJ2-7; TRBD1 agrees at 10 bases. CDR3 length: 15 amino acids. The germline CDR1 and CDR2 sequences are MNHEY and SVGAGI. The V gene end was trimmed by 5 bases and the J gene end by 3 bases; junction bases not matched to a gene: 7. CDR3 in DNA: TGTGCCAGCAGTGCTCTGGGGACAGGGGTCTACGAGCAGTACTTC. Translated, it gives CASSALGTGVYEQYF.

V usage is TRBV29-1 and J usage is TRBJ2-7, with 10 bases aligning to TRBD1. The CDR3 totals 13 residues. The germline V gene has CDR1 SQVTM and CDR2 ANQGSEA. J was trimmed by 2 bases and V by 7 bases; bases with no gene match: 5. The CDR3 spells CSARDRGTYEQYF. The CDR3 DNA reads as TGCAGCGCCCGGGACAGGGGCACCTACGAGCAGTACTTC.